This T cell receptor beta chain was identified in a study of neoadjuvant anti-PD-1 for oral cavity cancer. At the level of the study: Around day 43, patients without progression received a fourth nivolumab dose before surgery. Study-wide findings and caveats: Higher pretreatment blood Treg/Th17 ratios correlated with higher pretreatment blood and lower post-treatment tumor TCRbeta clonality. With three patients per group, TCR findings need larger cohorts.

The method was immunoSEQ multiplex PCR; TCRdb's version includes in-frame clones alone and lacks a portion of them. The sample has around 13,000 clones, 60% to 80% seen once. A word on this clone: Antigen unknown.

Time point indicated: after neoadjuvant nivolumab, at surgical resection. The patients had HPV-negative, locally advanced oral cavity squamous cell carcinoma. The CDR3 spans 12 residues. Looked up from germline, CDR1 is LNHDA and CDR2 is SQIVND (reference sequence). V gave up 4 bases and J gave up 5 bases, with 8 bases separating them. The chain is built from TRBV19 and TRBJ1-2, with a tentative D call TRBD1 (5 bases). The material sequenced was PBMCs, taken after nivolumab (anti-PD-1) treatment. This TCR came from a person aged 35-80 years with oral cavity squamous cell carcinoma. CDR3 coding DNA: TGTGCCAGTAGTACGACAGTTTATGGCTACACCTTC. Residues: CASSTTVYGYTF. The whole variable domain, remainder taken from reference TRBV19 and TRBJ1-2, is DGGITQSPKYLFRKEGQNVTLSCEQNLNHDAMYWYRQDPGQGLRLIYYSQIVNDFQKGDIAEGYSVSREKKESFPLTVTSAQKNPTAFYLCASSTTVYGYTFGSGTRLTVV.